This T cell receptor (beta chain) comes out of a study of blood T cell repertoires in COVID-19. For the study at large: Nucleic acid was either cDNA or gDNA, and it came from T cells, B-cell-depleted T cells, or PBMCs.

Seattle researchers signed up patients amid active infection and tracked them longitudinally. Original processing notes: It was from reference gene primer amplification that nucleated cell counts were estimated. Sequencing was performed with immunoSEQ multiplex PCR; in TCRdb, only in-frame clones are kept and a portion is missing. The V and J calls and clone size are taken from that table; D and trimming were inferred from the DNA. The sample comprises approximately 530,000 clones, approximately 88% of which are singletons, and roughly 8.3% rests with the top ten. The CDR3 loop spans 13 amino acids. V was clipped by 6 bases and J by 11 bases; unmatched bases: 10. Germline V gene sequence: CDR1 SGHNT, CDR2 YENEEA.

This chain links TRBV11-3 with TRBJ1-1, with 9 nucleotides matching TRBD1. The specimen sequenced was peripheral blood. The receptor comes from a woman aged 45-65 years with COVID-19, enrolled during active disease. CDR3 DNA sequence: TGTGCCAGCAGGGCACAGGGGGCCGGGACGGCTTTCTTT. Amino acid sequence: CASRAQGAGTAFF. The entire variable domain, with the rest obtained from reference TRBV11-3 and TRBJ1-1, is as follows: EAGVVQSPRYKIIEKKQPVAFWCNPISGHNTLYWYLQNLGQGPELLIRYENEEAVDDSQLPKDRFSAERLKGVDSTLKIQPAELGDSAVYLCASRAQGAGTAFFGQGTRLTVV.